A single sample gave rise to the 29 T cell receptor beta chains below, sequenced in a study of CD8 T cells in ankylosing spondylitis. TCRdb re-called the 5' RACE reads through MiXCR, storing one row per CDR3 protein. Of some 130,000 distinct CDR3 sequences in the sample, 6.5% to 8.5% were seen once. The specimen was synovial fluid, either unsorted or a sorted T cell fraction (not recorded which). The receptors shown here come from a male donor with ankylosing spondylitis.

This clonotype was observed a few times. The rearrangement joins TRBV7-9 to TRBJ1-1, with D tentatively TRBD1 (6 bases). The length of the CDR3 is 15 residues. Germline V CDR1 and CDR2: SEHNR, FQNEAQ (reference sequence). V shed 5 bases and J shed 2 bases, with 15 bases lying between them. CDR3 sequence reads: CASSSKTGYNTEAFF. CDR3 bases: TGTGCCAGCAGCAGCAAAACAGGGTACAACACTGAAGCTTTCTTT.

J is TRBJ1-5 and V is TRBV20-1, with D tentatively TRBD1 (5 bases). V lost 6 bases and J 5 bases, leaving 11 bases between the germline ends. The CDR3 has 12 residues. The V gene's germline CDR1 is DFQATT and CDR2 SNEGSKA (reference sequence). The CDR3 region is CSAGDFDQPQHF. The CDR3, as DNA: TGCAGTGCGGGGGACTTTGATCAGCCCCAGCATTTT.

In its sample, this clonotype was seen many times. The chain links TRBV7-2 to TRBJ2-1, with 9 bases identical to TRBD1. Trimming cost V 5 bases and J 16 bases; bases outside gene matches: 12. Per the germline V gene, CDR1 is SGHTA and CDR2 is FQGNSA. This CDR3 comprises 13 residues. DNA of the CDR3: TGTGCCAGCAGCAGAACCGGGACAGGGTTGCTATTCTTC. Protein sequence: CASSRTGTGLLFF.

This clonotype has a count of ten or more. This chain links TRBV28 with TRBJ1-5; 10 bases agree with TRBD1. V dropped 7 bases and J dropped 1; count of bases not matched to a gene: 7. CDR1 and CDR2 from the germline V gene are MDHEN and SYDVKM. The CDR3 is made up of 16 amino acids. The CDR3 nucleotides are TGTGCCAGCACCCGACAGGGGGCTTTGAGCAATCAGCCCCAGCATTTT. Translated: CASTRQGALSNQPQHF.

The chain employs TRBV20-1 and TRBJ2-5; D remains unclear. Germline CDR1 and CDR2: DFQATT and SNEGSKA (reference sequence). The CDR3 sequence is 14 residues long. Trimming took off 6 bases at V and 1 base at J, with 15 bases between the two ends. The CDR3 DNA sequence: TGCAGTGCCTACCCCCCCCGGGCCCAAGAGACCCAGTACTTC. It encodes CSAYPPRAQETQYF.

This clonotype was seen a handful of times. The chain joins TRBV5-1 to TRBJ2-7; D is uncertain. With 2 bases removed from V and 0 bases from J, the gap between germline ends came to 12 bases. Germline-derived CDR1 and CDR2 are SGHRS and YFSETQ. There are 15 residues in the CDR3. This CDR3 is CASSFQPATSYEQYF. The CDR3 DNA follows: TGCGCCAGCAGCTTTCAGCCGGCTACCTCCTACGAGCAGTACTTC.

The sample holds many counts of this clonotype. The chain uses TRBV7-6 and TRBJ2-3; 8 bases map to TRBD2. Germline CDR1 and CDR2: SGHVS and FNYEAQ. V shed 5 bases, J shed 8 bases, and the junction held 21 bases outside the gene matches. The CDR3 spans 18 residues. CDR3 in amino acids: CASSAREVNPLRGGTQYF. The DNA for the CDR3 is TGTGCCAGCAGCGCACGTGAGGTCAATCCCCTCCGGGGGGGTACGCAGTATTTT.

The sample holds many counts of this clonotype. An end of the junction differs from the germline gene, which may be a read error. The chain recombines TRBV7-7 with TRBJ2-5, with a weak D call TRBD2 (5 bases). The CDR3 length is 12 residues. In germline, CDR1 is SSHAT, CDR2 FNYEAQ (reference sequence). CDR3 DNA sequence: TGTGCTAGCAGCCCCGGGGTGGAGACCCAGTACTTC. As protein: CASSPGVETQYF.

This clonotype was counted ten times or more. CDR3 DNA: TGTGCTAGTGGGGCGGACAGTGACTATGGCTACACCTTC. Translated, it gives CASGADSDYGYTF. This rearrangement joins TRBV12-5 to TRBJ1-2, with a possible D match to TRBD1 (6 bases). From germline, CDR1 is LGHNT and CDR2 FRNRAP. The CDR3 length is 13 residues. V lost 6 bases and J lost 3, with 11 bases in between.

This clonotype has at least ten counts. This chain joins TRBV7-9 and TRBJ1-2; D ambiguous. The CDR3 contains 15 residues. V lost 5 bases, J lost 2 bases, and 15 bases lay in between. Germline V CDR1 and CDR2: SEHNR, FQNEAQ (reference sequence). The CDR3 here is CASSGIGPLNYGYTF. CDR3 in DNA: TGTGCCAGCAGCGGAATAGGGCCCCTCAACTATGGCTACACCTTC.

The V gene is TRBV6-2 or TRBV6-3, the J gene TRBJ1-1; D unresolved. Trimming removed 4 bases at V and 3 bases at J, with 9 bases between. Looked up from germline, CDR1 is MNHEY and CDR2 is SVGEGT. CDR3 size: 13 residues. CDR3 in amino acids: CASSSVRYTEAFF. The CDR3 nucleotides read TGTGCCAGCAGTTCGGTCAGATACACTGAAGCTTTCTTT.

This clonotype was seen a few times. The J gene is TRBJ1-2, the V gene TRBV5-1, with TRBD1 identical over 7 bases. The germline V gene encodes CDR1 SGHRS and CDR2 YFSETQ. This CDR3 is built from 15 residues. J lost 4 bases, V lost 0 bases, and 6 bases had no gene match. The CDR3: CASSLVRTGLYGYTF. The CDR3 DNA sequence: TGCGCCAGCAGCTTGGTGAGGACAGGCCTCTATGGCTACACCTTC.

This clonotype was detected only a few times. Germline is not matched at one junction end, which may reflect a read error. This chain links TRBV15 with TRBJ1-6; no clear D. Germline CDR1 LNHNV, CDR2 YYDKDF (reference sequence). The CDR3 is made up of 13 amino acids. CDR3 amino acids: CATSRDPNSPLHF. The CDR3 bases are TGTGCCACCAGCCGAGACCCGAATTCACCCCTCCACTTT.

This clonotype has ten or more counts. The rearrangement joins TRBV6-2 or TRBV6-3 to TRBJ1-2, with 8 positions matching TRBD1. The junction had 8 bases not matched to a gene; V was cut back by 10 bases and J by 4 bases. The CDR3 spans 13 residues. Germline V gives CDR1 MNHEY, CDR2 SVGEGT. Here the CDR3 DNA reads TGTGCCACCTCCAGAGACAGGGGCTATGGCTACACCTTC. It encodes CATSRDRGYGYTF.

This clonotype has a handful of counts. The chain is built from TRBV6-5 and TRBJ2-7, with 7 bases aligning to TRBD2. Losses at the gene ends were 8 bases for V and 2 bases for J; bases not matched to a gene: 3. CDR3 length: 12 amino acids. Germline values: CDR1 MNHEY, CDR2 SVGAGI. The CDR3 region is CASGGGAYEQYF. DNA for the CDR3: TGTGCCAGCGGTGGGGGGGCCTACGAGCAGTACTTC.

This clonotype occurred a few times. The rearrangement links TRBV3-1 to TRBJ2-3; 7 bases agree with TRBD1. The J segment lost 2 bases and the V segment lost 6 bases, leaving 8 bases of the junction unmatched. CDR1 is LGHDT and CDR2 is YNNKEL in the germline V gene (reference sequence). The CDR3 runs 15 residues. As DNA, the CDR3 is TGTGCCAGCAGTCCGAGGGGGACAGACACAGATACGCAGTATTTT. Translated: CASSPRGTDTDTQYF.

This clonotype was seen at least ten times. The chain links TRBV29-1 to TRBJ2-4; TRBD1 or TRBD2 may be the D gene (5 bases each). V was clipped by 1 base and J by 0 bases, with 10 bases between them. The CDR3 covers 15 residues. Germline assignment: CDR1 SQVTM and CDR2 ANQGSEA. DNA of the CDR3: TGCAGCGTTGAAGGGGGGACCCTAGCCAAAAACATTCAGTACTTC. Its protein product is CSVEGGTLAKNIQYF.

The sample holds a few counts of this clonotype. The chain links TRBV7-2 to TRBJ1-6; D is unclear. CDR1 and CDR2 from the germline V gene are SGHTA and FQGNSA. CDR3 length: 13 amino acids. V gave up 5 bases and J gave up 0 bases, with 2 bases separating them. In DNA form, the CDR3 reads TGTGCCAGCAGCATCTCCTATAATTCACCCCTCCACTTT. Protein: CASSISYNSPLHF. The full variable domain, rest sourced from reference TRBV7-2 and TRBJ1-6, is GAGVSQSPSNKVTEKGKDVELRCDPISGHTALYWYRQSLGQGLEFLIYFQGNSAPDKSGLPSDRFSAERTGGSVSTLTIQRTQQEDSAVYLCASSISYNSPLHFGNGTRLTVT.

This clonotype was detected many times. The chain joins TRBV29-1 to TRBJ2-2; 7 nucleotides align to TRBD2. V lost 7 bases and J lost 0; bases outside the gene matches: 5. Per germline, CDR1 SQVTM and CDR2 ANQGSEA. The CDR3 is 14 amino acids. The CDR3 DNA reads as TGCAGCGCGAAAGGACTAGCGAACACCGGGGAGCTGTTTTTT. Translation gives CSAKGLANTGELFF.

This clonotype was seen many times. The chain links TRBV6-5 to TRBJ1-2; D is uncertain. V gave up 8 bases and J gave up 7 bases, with 11 bases separating them. CDR3 size: 11 residues. Germline-derived CDR1 and CDR2 are MNHEY and SVGAGI. The CDR3 region is CASYETGGYTF. The DNA of the CDR3 is TGTGCCAGCTACGAGACGGGTGGCTACACCTTC.

This clonotype was detected a few times. This sequence joins TRBV20-1 and TRBJ2-7; 7 bases are a match to TRBD1. V was pared by 1 base and J by 2 bases, with 8 bases of the junction left unmatched. Germline V gives CDR1 DFQATT, CDR2 SNEGSKA (reference sequence). This CDR3 spans 15 amino acids. The CDR3 sequence is CSARAPGGSAYEQYF. The CDR3 coding sequence is TGCAGTGCTAGAGCGCCAGGGGGTTCGGCCTACGAGCAGTACTTC.

This clonotype has ten or more counts. The J gene is TRBJ1-3, the V gene TRBV4-2; 7 bases line up with TRBD1. CDR1 is LGHNA, CDR2 YNFKEQ, per germline. The CDR3 is made up of 17 amino acids. J lost 0 bases, V lost 1 base, and 6 bases had no gene match. CDR3 protein: CASSQVATGYSGNTIYF. DNA of the CDR3: TGTGCCAGCAGCCAAGTGGCGACAGGGTACTCTGGAAACACCATATATTTT.

This clonotype was recorded at least ten times. The chain has TRBV7-9 and TRBJ2-1, with D maybe TRBD1 (5 bases). Germline CDR1 reads SEHNR; CDR2 reads FQNEAQ (reference sequence). This CDR3 is 15 amino acids long. Between the trimmed V and J ends, which lost 2 bases and 0 bases, there was a span of 8 bases. DNA for the CDR3: TGTGCCAGCAGCTTAAGACAGATCTCCTACAATGAGCAGTTCTTC. This translates into CASSLRQISYNEQFF.

The chain links TRBV27 to TRBJ2-2; 9 positions agree with TRBD2. CDR3 length equals 14 residues. Germline lookup yields CDR1 MNHEY and CDR2 SMNVEV (reference sequence). V shed 5 bases, J shed 4 bases, and the junction held 2 bases outside the gene matches. The CDR3: CASSLAGTTGELFF. The DNA for the CDR3 is TGTGCCAGCAGTCTAGCGGGGACCACCGGGGAGCTGTTTTTT.

This clonotype was counted a few times. The V call is TRBV7-2, the J call TRBJ1-1; tentatively, D is TRBD1 (6 bases). Per the germline V gene, CDR1 is SGHTA and CDR2 is FQGNSA. CDR3 length: 15 residues. Trimming took 5 bases from V and 1 from J, leaving 14 bases between them. The CDR3, as DNA: TGTGCCAGCAGCATAGGGGGGCCCGCGAACACTGAAGCTTTCTTT. It translates to CASSIGGPANTEAFF.

In its sample, this clonotype was seen many times. CDR3 sequence: CSARDPGQGAGETQYF. The CDR3 nucleotides are TGCAGTGCTAGAGATCCAGGACAGGGGGCTGGGGAGACCCAGTACTTC. The genes are TRBV20-1 and TRBJ2-5, with 11 nucleotides matching TRBD1. The CDR3 contains 16 residues. Germline V CDR1 and CDR2: DFQATT, SNEGSKA (reference sequence). Unmatched junction bases numbered 8, after V lost 0 bases and J lost 5 bases.

This clonotype was observed at least ten times. The chain employs TRBV20-1 and TRBJ1-5, with D possibly being TRBD1 (5 bases). The CDR3 is 15 residues long. V lost 5 bases and J lost 6, with 20 bases in between. Looked up from germline, CDR1 is DFQATT and CDR2 is SNEGSKA (reference sequence). The CDR3 reads CSASRPPIGVQPQHF. CDR3 in DNA: TGCAGTGCTTCCCGACCGCCGATAGGGGTTCAGCCCCAGCATTTT.

This clonotype has only a few counts. The V and J genes are TRBV15 and TRBJ2-1; 7 bases fit TRBD1. Germline V gene data show CDR1 as LNHNV and CDR2 as YYDKDF (reference sequence). V was pared by 7 bases and J by 7 bases, with 4 bases of the junction left unmatched. The CDR3 runs to 12 residues. CDR3 loop: CATTGDRNEQFF. As DNA, the CDR3 is TGTGCCACCACCGGGGACAGAAATGAGCAGTTCTTC.

This clonotype has at least ten counts. The CDR3 loop reads CASSLVQDYEQYF. The DNA for the CDR3 is TGTGCCAGCAGCTTAGTGCAGGACTACGAGCAGTACTTC. The V and J genes are TRBV7-2 and TRBJ2-7; no firm D call. Between the trimmed V and J ends, which lost 1 base and 3 bases, there was a span of 7 bases. The CDR3 runs 13 residues. Germline loops: CDR1 SGHTA, CDR2 FQGNSA.